This T cell receptor beta chain was identified during a study of tumor-infiltrating lymphocytes in primary liver carcinoma. Study-level background: The cohort consisted of patients whose primary liver carcinoma was surgically resected. Subjects consisted of male and female patients aged 30 to 69 years. General study points: Tumor specimens were characterized by a significantly higher top-250-clone fraction than blood (p = 0.039). In tumor-adjacent and tumor-blood pairs, overlap was lower than in tumor region pairs.

This CDR3 has 12 amino acids. Germline CDR1 and CDR2: MDHEN and SYDVKM. Trimming shortened V by 9 bases and J by 5 bases, and 13 bases separated the two germline ends. Germline DNA was extracted too, while blood RNA derived from unsorted whole blood. Concerning this clonotype: Its antigen is not known.

With a constant-region primer, TCR beta cDNA was made from approximately 500 ng of total RNA. Investigators got TCR beta libraries out of three nested multiplex PCR rounds, done with slightly modified ARM-PCR. TRBV1-TRBV30 forward and Cbeta reverse primers drove the first two roughly 10-cycle rounds. Each CDR3 protein is one row after TCRdb ran MiXCR on the multiplex PCR reads. The repertoire consists of about 200,000 distinct CDR3 sequences, with almost 65% occurring once and the leading ten covering about 7.1%. V usage is TRBV28 and J usage is TRBJ2-5; D ambiguous. Sequenced sample: peripheral blood. The source is a woman between 55 and 75 years old with primary liver carcinoma and hepatitis B virus infection. Here the CDR3 DNA reads TGTGCCAGGAGCTCTAGGGTGGAGACCCAGTACTTC. Translation gives CARSSRVETQYF.